This T cell receptor (beta chain) emerged from a study of response to subunit inactivated influenza vaccine. Regarding the study as a whole: Every seasonal influenza vaccination brings in few new T cells, the authors suggested.

At least ten counts were recorded for this clonotype. Its antigen is not known. TCRdb redid the calling of the RT-PCR reads with MiXCR, one entry per CDR3 protein. The table lists about 480,000 distinct CDR3 sequences, approximately 24% of them singletons. Trimming removed 5 bases from V and 6 bases from J; junction bases left unmatched: 11. The length of the CDR3 is 15 residues. CDR1 is SGHVS, CDR2 FNYEAQ, per germline. The chain couples TRBV7-6 to TRBJ2-3; 7 nucleotides agree with TRBD1. This TCR derives from a man over 45 who received an inactivated influenza vaccine. The sequences come from CD4+ T cells sorted from PBMCs, collected more than 4 days after vaccination. The DNA for the CDR3 is TGTGCCAGCAGCAAACGGACAGGCTCAGAGGATACGCAGTATTTT. Its translation: CASSKRTGSEDTQYF. The full variable domain, completed using reference TRBV7-6 and TRBJ2-3, is GAGVSQSPRYKVTKRGQDVALRCDPISGHVSLYWYRQALGQGPEFLTYFNYEAQQDKSGLPNDRFSAERPEGSISTLTIQRTEQRDSAMYRCASSKRTGSEDTQYFGPGTRLTVL.